Below, one T cell receptor beta chain is given with its context. Its antigen remains unknown. This specimen comes from a study of blood T cells in healthy people across ages. The CDR3 extends over 16 amino acids. V lost 0 bases and J 5 bases, leaving 14 bases between the germline ends. Germline CDR1 reads SGHRS; CDR2 reads YFSETQ. A sample-barcoded 5' primer and a J-beta primer mix were used in a second PCR of roughly 7 to 11 cycles. TCRdb re-called the 5' RACE reads with MiXCR, one entry per CDR3 protein. Among 270,000 or so distinct CDR3 sequences listed, 27% were seen once. Study findings and constraints: Older individuals had lower TCR beta diversity per million T cells (the decline was roughly linear). With naive T cell percentage, TCR beta diversity showed a strong correlation.

Every donor gave 9.5 to 10 milliliters of peripheral blood. The sample was blood. V is TRBV5-1 and J is TRBJ1-4; D possibly corresponds to TRBD1 (6 bases). The clonotype comes from a woman aged 65 to 85 in good health. The CDR3 here is CASSLEGGKANEKLFF. The CDR3, as DNA: TGCGCCAGCAGCTTGGAGGGGGGCAAGGCAAATGAAAAACTGTTTTTT.